Listed below are T cell receptor beta chains from one sample, sequenced in a study of blood T cell repertoires in COVID-19. The data were produced by immunoSEQ multiplex PCR, yet TCRdb's version contains in-frame clones alone and is incomplete. The sample has roughly 150,000 clones; under 85% are singletons. The specimen sequenced was peripheral blood. All receptors derive from a man aged 65 to 79 with acute or convalescent COVID-19. Both conserved end residues are part of each CDR3. A D gene is named only where the DNA matches it firmly. The size entry is marked missing in some rows and otherwise reads once, few, many or a size class.

V gene	J gene	clone size	D gene	CDR3 DNA	CDR3 protein
TRBV5-4	TRBJ1-6	once	TRBD1	TGTGCCAGCAGCACCCCGGGACAGGGAGCATTTTCACCCCTCCACTTT	CASSTPGQGAFSPLHF
TRBV7-8	TRBJ2-7	-	-	TGTGCCAGCAGCTTTTCGACAGGTACCTACGAGCAGTACTTC	CASSFSTGTYEQYF
TRBV6-5	TRBJ1-1	-	-	TGTGCCAGCACACTGGCGACGGGGAACACTGAAGCTTTCTTT	CASTLATGNTEAFF
TRBV4-3	TRBJ1-2	-	-	TGCGCCAGCAGCCAAGCGCCCGATGCGAGGAGGGGCTACACCTTC	CASSQAPDARRGYTF
TRBV6-6	TRBJ2-1	-	TRBD2	TGTGCCAGCAGGCGACTAGCGGGTAGCGCTTCCTACAATGAGCAGTTCTTC	CASRRLAGSASYNEQFF
TRBV10-3	TRBJ2-3	-	-	TGTGCCATCTCTCTAGGACAGAGCACAGATACGCAGTATTTT	CAISLGQSTDTQYF
TRBV3-1/TRBV3-2	TRBJ2-3	-	-	TGTGCCAGCAGCCAAGACTTTGTGGAGGGGGCCCTCACAGATACGCAGTATTTT	CASSQDFVEGALTDTQYF
TRBV27	TRBJ2-1	-	-	TGTGCCAGCAGTTTAGTAGGGAGCTCCTACAATGAGCAGTTCTTC	CASSLVGSSYNEQFF
TRBV24-1	TRBJ1-1	-	TRBD1	TGTGCCACCAGTGATTCGCGACAGGGGGCGAGTACTGAAGCTTTCTTT	CATSDSRQGASTEAFF
TRBV5-1	TRBJ2-2	-	TRBD2	TGCGCCAGCAGCCCGACTAGCGGGACGTCCACCGGGGAGCTGTTTTTT	CASSPTSGTSTGELFF
TRBV7-2	TRBJ2-1	-	TRBD2	TGTGCCAGCAGCTTCGGTAGTAGGGCTAGCGGGAGGGGGGAGCAGTTCTTC	CASSFGSRASGRGEQFF
TRBV21-1	TRBJ1-3	-	-	TGTGCCAGCTGCCCAAGCGATACAGGTAAGAACACCATATATTTT	CASCPSDTGKNTIYF
TRBV7-6	TRBJ1-2	-	TRBD1	TGTGCCAGCAGCCCCGATGGACAGGGAGTAATCGGCTACACCTTC	CASSPDGQGVIGYTF
TRBV28	TRBJ1-5	-	-	TGTGCCAGCAGGGGACTGGAGGGGAAACTAAGCAATCAGCCCCAGCATTTT	CASRGLEGKLSNQPQHF
TRBV10-3	TRBJ2-6	-	-	TGTGCCATCAGTTCGGGACTTAACTCTGGGGCCAACGTCCTGACTTTC	CAISSGLNSGANVLTF